One and the same sample provided the 5 T cell receptor beta chains below, sequenced in a study of shared clonotypes between healthy human individuals. Measured with immunoSEQ multiplex PCR; TCRdb has only the in-frame clones, and not every one. This repertoire shows around 240,000 clones, under 80% found once; its top ten account for 11%. The sequenced sample was memory CD4+ T cells sorted from blood. The sample's subset: CD45RA-negative fraction. The source is a man aged 25 to 40 in good health.

This clone turned up a few times. The chain recombines TRBV11-3 with TRBJ1-5; TRBD1 is a possible D gene (6 bases). CDR3 length equals 14 residues. V dropped 3 bases and J dropped 4 bases, with 10 bases sitting between them. Germline CDR1 reads SGHNT; CDR2 reads YENEEA. The CDR3 here is CASSLCGQNQPQHF. CDR3 nucleotides: TGTGCCAGCAGCTTGTGCGGACAGAATCAGCCCCAGCATTTT.

J is TRBJ2-5 and V is TRBV11-3; 9 nucleotides align to TRBD1. The V and J ends lost 5 bases and 5 bases, in that order; junction bases with no gene match: 18. The CDR3 has 18 residues. Germline V CDR1 and CDR2: SGHNT, YENEEA. In nucleotides, the CDR3 is TGTGCCAGCAGCCACGACTACCGGGACAGGGATTTTTGGGAGACCCAGTACTTC. Translating gives CASSHDYRDRDFWETQYF.

The J gene is TRBJ2-3, the V gene TRBV6-1, with D unclear. This CDR3 is built from 14 residues. V was cut by 6 bases and J by 2 bases, with 12 bases left in between. The germline gives CDR1 MNHNS, CDR2 SASEGT. CDR3 nucleotides: TGTGCCAGCAGCGGACCACAAACCACAGATACGCAGTATTTT. Translated, it gives CASSGPQTTDTQYF.

The chain uses TRBV15 and TRBJ2-1; no clear D. The CDR3 has 14 amino acids. Trimming took 0 bases from V and 5 from J, leaving 8 bases between them. Germline CDR1 is LNHNV and CDR2 is YYDKDF (reference sequence). The CDR3: CATSRESNHNEQFF. For the CDR3, the DNA is TGTGCCACCAGCAGAGAGAGTAATCACAATGAGCAGTTCTTC.

The J gene is TRBJ1-1, the V gene TRBV6-1, with D possibly being TRBD1 (6 bases). The CDR3 runs 13 residues. Germline CDR1 reads MNHNS; CDR2 reads SASEGT. V was trimmed by 2 bases and J by 5 bases, leaving 9 bases between them. The CDR3 sequence is CASSEQRGTEAFF. The CDR3 nucleotides are TGTGCCAGCAGTGAACAAAGGGGGACTGAAGCTTTCTTT.